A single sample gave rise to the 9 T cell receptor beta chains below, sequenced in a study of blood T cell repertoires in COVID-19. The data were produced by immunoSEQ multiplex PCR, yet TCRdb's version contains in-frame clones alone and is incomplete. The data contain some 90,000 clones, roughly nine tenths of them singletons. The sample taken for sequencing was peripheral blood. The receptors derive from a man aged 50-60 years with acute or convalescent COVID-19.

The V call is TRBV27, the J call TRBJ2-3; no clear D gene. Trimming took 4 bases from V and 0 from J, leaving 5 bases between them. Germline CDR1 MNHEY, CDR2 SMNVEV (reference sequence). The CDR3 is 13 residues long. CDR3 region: CASSSPSTDTQYF. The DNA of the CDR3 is TGTGCCAGCAGTTCTCCTAGCACAGATACGCAGTATTTT.

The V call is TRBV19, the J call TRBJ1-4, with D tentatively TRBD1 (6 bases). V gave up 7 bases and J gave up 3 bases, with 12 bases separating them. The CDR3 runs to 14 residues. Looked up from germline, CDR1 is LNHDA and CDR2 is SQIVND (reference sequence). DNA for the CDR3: TGTGCCAGTAAACAGGGATCGGCTAATGAAAAACTGTTTTTT. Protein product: CASKQGSANEKLFF.

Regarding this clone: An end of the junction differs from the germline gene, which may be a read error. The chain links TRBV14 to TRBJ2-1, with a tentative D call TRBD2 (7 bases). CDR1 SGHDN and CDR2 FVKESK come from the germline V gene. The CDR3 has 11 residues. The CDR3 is CASRAGARPVF. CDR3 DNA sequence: TGTGCCAGCAGGGCGGGGGCCCGACCCGTCTTC.

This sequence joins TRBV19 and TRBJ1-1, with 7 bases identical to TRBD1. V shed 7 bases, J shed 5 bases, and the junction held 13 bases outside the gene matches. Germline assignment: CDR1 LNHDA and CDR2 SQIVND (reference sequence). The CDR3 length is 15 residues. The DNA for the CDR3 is TGTGCCAGTACCATACAGGGGATCCGTTGGACTGAAGCTTTCTTT. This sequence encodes CASTIQGIRWTEAFF.

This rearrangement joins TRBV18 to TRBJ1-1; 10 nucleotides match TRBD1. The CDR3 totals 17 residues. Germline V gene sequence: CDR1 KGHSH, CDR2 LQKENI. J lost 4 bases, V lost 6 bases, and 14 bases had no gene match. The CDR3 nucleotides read TGTGCCAGCTCCCCCTTAGTTAGTCGGACAGGGGGCACTGAAGCTTTCTTT. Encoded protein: CASSPLVSRTGGTEAFF.

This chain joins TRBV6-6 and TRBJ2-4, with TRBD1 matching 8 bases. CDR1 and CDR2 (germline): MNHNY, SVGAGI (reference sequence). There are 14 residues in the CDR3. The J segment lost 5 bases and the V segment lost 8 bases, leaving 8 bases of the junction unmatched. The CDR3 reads CASDRTGSENIQYF. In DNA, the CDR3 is TGTGCCAGCGATAGGACAGGGTCGGAAAACATTCAGTACTTC.

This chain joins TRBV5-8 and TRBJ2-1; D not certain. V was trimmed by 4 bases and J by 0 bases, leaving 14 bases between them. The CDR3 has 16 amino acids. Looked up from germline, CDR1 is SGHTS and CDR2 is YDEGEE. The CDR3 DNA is TGTGCCAGCAGCCTCCCAGGTACGAGCTCCTACAATGAGCAGTTCTTC. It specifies CASSLPGTSSYNEQFF.

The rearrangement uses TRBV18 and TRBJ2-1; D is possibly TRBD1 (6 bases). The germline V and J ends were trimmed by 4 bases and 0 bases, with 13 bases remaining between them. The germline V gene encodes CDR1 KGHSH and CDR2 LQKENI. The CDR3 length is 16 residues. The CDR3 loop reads CASSRKTGNSYNEQFF. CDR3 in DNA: TGTGCCAGCTCACGTAAAACAGGGAACTCCTACAATGAGCAGTTCTTC. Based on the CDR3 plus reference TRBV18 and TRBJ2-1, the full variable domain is NAGVMQNPRHLVRRRGQEARLRCSPMKGHSHVYWYRQLPEEGLKFMVYLQKENIIDESGMPKERFSAEFPKEGPSILRIQQVVRGDSAAYFCASSRKTGNSYNEQFFGPGTRLTVL.

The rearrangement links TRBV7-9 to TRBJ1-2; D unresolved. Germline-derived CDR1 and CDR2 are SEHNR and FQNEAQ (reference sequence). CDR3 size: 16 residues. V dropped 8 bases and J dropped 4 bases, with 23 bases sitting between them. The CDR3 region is CASGFILTRSSYGYTF. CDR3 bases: TGTGCCAGCGGATTTATCCTGACAAGGTCGTCCTATGGCTACACCTTC.